This T cell receptor (beta chain) was observed in a study of blood T cell repertoires in COVID-19. Study-level information: The United States, Italy and Spain provided the acute and convalescent COVID-19 samples.

The germline gives CDR1 WNHNN, CDR2 SYGVQD (reference sequence). The V gene end was trimmed by 2 bases and the J gene end by 5 bases; junction bases not matched to a gene: 7. This CDR3 comprises 16 residues. As originally analysed: By means of reference gene primer amplification, nucleated cell counts were estimated. Generated by immunoSEQ multiplex PCR, the TCRdb table keeps only in-frame clones and is missing some. V and J calls and clone size are as listed in that table; D and trimming were resolved from the DNA. The sample has roughly 220,000 clones, 82% seen once. The TCR was taken from a man aged 35 to 55 who had recovered from COVID-19. The V call is TRBV10-1, the J call TRBJ2-3, with 10 bases identical to TRBD2. Sequencing used PBMCs or T cells enriched from blood (not recorded which). The CDR3 DNA follows: TGCGCCAGCAGTGAGGGGCTAGCGGGAGCGAGAGATACGCAGTATTTT. Its translation: CASSEGLAGARDTQYF.